In its sample, the clone carrying this T cell receptor beta chain was seen a few times. Its specificity is not known. The source of the sample is a study of T cell repertoires in cytomegalovirus infection. For the study at large: Newly reported HLA-C-restricted and thoroughly characterized HLA-B-restricted CMV epitopes were employed. Public TCR beta signatures were indicative of both CMV infection and a matching HLA type. Study-level points and caveats: Public TCR beta family frequency separated CMV-and-HLA carriers, including in an independent cohort. The ex vivo response showed dominance by HLA-C-restricted CMV-specific TCR beta clonotypes.

Via MiXCR, TCRdb re-called the reads, giving one row per CDR3 protein. Of about 920,000 distinct CDR3 sequences listed, around 30% were seen once; the top ten hold more than 13%. The V gene's germline CDR1 is DFQATT and CDR2 SNEGSKA (reference sequence). This CDR3 contains 15 residues. Trimming left V 0 bases short and J 2 bases short, with 13 bases between. The source is a human donor in good health (CMV status not recorded). Some clones in this sample may be carry-over from other donors' samples. The chain links TRBV20-1 to TRBJ1-2, with no clear D. This material consisted of cultured CD8+ T cells from PBMCs, taken from culture after CMV antigen stimulation. The CDR3 sequence: CSARDQVGPNYGYTF. In DNA form, the CDR3 reads TGCAGTGCTAGAGATCAAGTAGGGCCAAACTATGGCTACACCTTC.